The 30 T cell receptor beta chains below were found in one sample sequenced in a study of cytomegalovirus exposure and HLA in healthy donors. PCR amplification relied on 60 Vbeta primers (plus 13 Jbeta primers). The table came from immunoSEQ multiplex PCR; TCRdb's copy has only in-frame clones and leaves some out. Of 150,000 or so clones listed, roughly 80% were seen once; the top ten hold approximately 0.8%. The specimen sequenced was PBMCs. The receptors were gathered from a woman in her late teens or twenties in good health and CMV-seronegative.

DNA of the CDR3: TGTGCCAGCAGCAAACGGGTAGCGGGAGTAGGTGAGACCCAGTACTTC. Residues: CASSKRVAGVGETQYF. The chain links TRBV21-1 to TRBJ2-5; the table's D call, TRBD2, was not checked against the DNA. TRBV21-1 is a pseudogene segment. The CDR3 runs 16 residues.

The chain recombines TRBV4-3 with TRBJ2-7; 10 bases fit TRBD1. The junction had 20 bases not matched to a gene; V was cut back by 3 bases and J by 3 bases. Germline V gives CDR1 LGHNA, CDR2 YSLEER. The CDR3 runs to 20 residues. As DNA, the CDR3 is TGCGCCAGCAGCCAGGCCACCCGGGACAGGGGACTCCTAGATGACTACGAGCAGTACTTC. Encoded protein: CASSQATRDRGLLDDYEQYF.

The chain joins TRBV5-6 to TRBJ2-1; 9 nucleotides agree with TRBD1. The CDR3 length is 16 residues. Losses at the gene ends were 3 bases for V and 3 bases for J; bases not matched to a gene: 7. Germline V CDR1 and CDR2: SGHDT, YYEEEE. The CDR3 nucleotides are TGTGCCAGCAGCTCGAACAGGGGGCAAAACTACAATGAGCAGTTCTTC. It codes for CASSSNRGQNYNEQFF.

V gene TRBV27 combines with J gene TRBJ1-2; 7 bases agree with TRBD1. Trimming at V came to 5 bases and at J to 6 bases, leaving 21 bases not matched to a gene. CDR1 and CDR2 from the germline V gene are MNHEY and SMNVEV (reference sequence). This CDR3 has 18 amino acids. The CDR3 DNA reads as TGTGCCAGCAGTCACCATTCTACCGGGACAGTCTCCCTTAATGGCTACACCTTC. Amino acids: CASSHHSTGTVSLNGYTF.

The chain carries TRBV7-2 and TRBJ2-3, with D possibly being TRBD2 (6 bases). The ends were cut back, 9 bases at V and 1 base at J, with 11 bases in the middle. Germline CDR1 and CDR2: SGHTA and FQGNSA. The CDR3 sequence is 13 residues long. CDR3 in DNA: TGTGCCAGTGGGGGGTGGGGCACAGATACGCAGTATTTT. Translated: CASGGWGTDTQYF.

V gene TRBV5-1 combines with J gene TRBJ1-1, with D perhaps TRBD1 (5 bases). The V and J ends lost 0 bases and 4 bases respectively, with 13 bases between them. Germline V gene data show CDR1 as SGHRS and CDR2 as YFSETQ. The CDR3 runs to 15 residues. CDR3 residues: CASSLVWGGGTEAFF. The CDR3 bases are TGCGCCAGCAGCTTGGTGTGGGGCGGTGGCACTGAAGCTTTCTTT.

V gene TRBV6-1 combines with J gene TRBJ1-1; 10 bases fit TRBD1. This CDR3 has 14 amino acids. Looked up from germline, CDR1 is MNHNS and CDR2 is SASEGT. V was clipped by 7 bases and J by 1 base; unmatched bases: 3. In DNA, the CDR3 is TGTGCCAGCACCTGGACAGGGGGGAACACTGAAGCTTTCTTT. Protein: CASTWTGGNTEAFF.

This clone was detected only a few times. The chain carries TRBV5-6 and TRBJ2-7; 8 bases map to TRBD1. The CDR3 is made up of 13 amino acids. Germline V gene data show CDR1 as SGHDT and CDR2 as YYEEEE. Losses at the gene ends were 8 bases for V and 1 base for J; bases not matched to a gene: 5. The CDR3 DNA sequence: TGTGCCAGTACCGGGACAGGATCCTACGAGCAGTACTTC. Residues: CASTGTGSYEQYF.

The CDR3 sequence: CASSLDRVRTDTQYF. The CDR3 DNA reads as TGCGCCAGCAGCCTGGACAGGGTTCGCACAGATACGCAGTATTTT. V is TRBV5-1 and J is TRBJ2-3, with 8 bases aligning to TRBD1. The CDR3 contains 15 residues. Germline lookup yields CDR1 SGHRS and CDR2 YFSETQ. The junction had 5 bases not matched to a gene; V was cut back by 4 bases and J by 1 base.

V gene TRBV27 combines with J gene TRBJ1-1, with a possible D match to TRBD1 (6 bases). CDR1 is MNHEY, CDR2 SMNVEV, per germline (reference sequence). V dropped 1 base and J dropped 4 bases, with 10 bases sitting between them. This CDR3 spans 14 amino acids. Written as DNA, the CDR3 is TGTGCCAGCAGTTTATTCAGGGGCGCCACTGAAGCTTTCTTT. Its protein product is CASSLFRGATEAFF.

This clone showed up just once. The chain links TRBV18 to TRBJ1-1; D is ambiguous. The CDR3 has 14 amino acids. The germline CDR1 and CDR2 sequences are KGHSH and LQKENI. The V gene lost 2 bases and the J gene lost 1 base, with 8 bases spanning the gap. The DNA for the CDR3 is TGTGCCAGCTCACCATCACGAGGGAACACTGAAGCTTTCTTT. Residues: CASSPSRGNTEAFF.

This sequence joins TRBV7-6 and TRBJ2-1, with TRBD2 matching over 11 bases. The CDR3 has 15 residues. V lost 5 bases and J lost 4; bases outside the gene matches: 4. Germline CDR1 and CDR2: SGHVS and FNYEAQ. CDR3 region: CASSGTSGIYNEQFF. CDR3 nucleotides: TGTGCCAGCAGCGGGACTAGCGGCATTTACAATGAGCAGTTCTTC.

This sequence joins TRBV10-1 and TRBJ2-5, with TRBD2 matching 7 bases. The CDR3 length is 17 residues. CDR1 and CDR2 (germline): WNHNN, SYGVQD (reference sequence). The V segment lost 0 bases and the J segment 5 bases; nucleotides outside the gene matches: 12. This CDR3 reads CASSESGGSPGVETQYF. The DNA for the CDR3 is TGCGCCAGCAGTGAGTCGGGAGGGTCTCCCGGGGTGGAGACCCAGTACTTC.

This chain connects TRBV13 to TRBJ2-7, with TRBD1 identical over 8 bases. V lost 5 bases, J lost 2 bases, and 8 bases stayed unmatched. CDR1 is PRHDT and CDR2 is FYEKMQ in the germline V gene (reference sequence). The CDR3 consists of 15 residues. CDR3 in DNA: TGTGCCAGCAGCCAAATCGGGACAGGCCCCTACGAGCAGTACTTC. Amino acid sequence: CASSQIGTGPYEQYF. The full variable domain, completed using reference TRBV13 and TRBJ2-7, is AAGVIQSPRHLIKEKRETATLKCYPIPRHDTVYWYQQGPGQDPQFLISFYEKMQSDKGSIPDRFSAQQFSDYHSELNMSSLELGDSALYFCASSQIGTGPYEQYFGPGTRLTVT.

J is TRBJ1-6 and V is TRBV27; possible D gene TRBD1, 6 bases. V was cut by 6 bases and J by 7 bases, with 13 bases left in between. CDR1 and CDR2 (germline): MNHEY, SMNVEV (reference sequence). CDR3 length equals 14 residues. The CDR3 sequence is CASSLDQGNSPLHF. CDR3 in DNA: TGTGCCAGCAGCTTAGACCAGGGGAATTCACCCCTCCACTTT.

The chain is built from TRBV7-2 and TRBJ2-1; 9 bases map to TRBD2. CDR1 and CDR2 from the germline V gene are SGHTA and FQGNSA. V shed 5 bases, J shed 6 bases, and the junction held 14 bases outside the gene matches. The CDR3 consists of 17 residues. CDR3 protein: CASSTAGGSRQGNEQFF. In DNA form, the CDR3 reads TGTGCCAGCAGCACCGCGGGAGGGTCCCGTCAGGGCAATGAGCAGTTCTTC.

The V call is TRBV19, the J call TRBJ2-3; D not resolved. Germline loops: CDR1 LNHDA, CDR2 SQIVND (reference sequence). This CDR3 is 11 amino acids long. V dropped 4 bases and J dropped 5 bases, with 4 bases sitting between them. CDR3 protein: CASSNLDTQYF. DNA for the CDR3: TGTGCCAGTAGTAATCTAGATACGCAGTATTTT.

This clone was observed a few times. CDR3 sequence: CASRAGGIYEQYF. CDR3 in DNA: TGTGCCAGTCGCGCGGGGGGAATCTACGAGCAGTACTTC. This chain links TRBV6-1 with TRBJ2-7; 8 bases agree with TRBD2. Germline loops: CDR1 MNHNS, CDR2 SASEGT. The CDR3 covers 13 residues. Trimming at V came to 9 bases and at J to 3 bases, leaving 7 bases not matched to a gene.

The chain combines TRBV27 with TRBJ1-1; TRBD1 agrees at 7 bases. The CDR3 length is 15 residues. The V segment lost 5 bases and the J segment 2 bases; nucleotides outside the gene matches: 8. CDR1 is MNHEY and CDR2 is SMNVEV in the germline V gene (reference sequence). For the CDR3, the DNA is TGTGCCAGCAGTCAGACAGGGAAAAAAAACACTGAAGCTTTCTTT. Residues: CASSQTGKKNTEAFF.

The chain uses TRBV30 and TRBJ1-1; D is perhaps TRBD1 (5 bases). The CDR3 is 15 residues long. The ends were cut back, 3 bases at V and 3 bases at J, with 17 bases in the middle. The germline V gene has CDR1 GTSNPN and CDR2 SVGIG (reference sequence). Here the CDR3 reads CAWSPGTGGHTEAFF. CDR3 nucleotide sequence: TGTGCCTGGAGCCCGGGGACGGGGGGTCACACTGAAGCTTTCTTT.

V gene TRBV29-1 combines with J gene TRBJ2-2; TRBD1 aligns across 7 bases. The germline CDR1 and CDR2 sequences are SQVTM and ANQGSEA. This CDR3 has 15 amino acids. The ends lost 7 bases at V and 0 bases at J; junction bases unmatched: 8. The CDR3 is CSAGTDYANTGELFF. In nucleotides, the CDR3 is TGCAGCGCCGGGACAGACTACGCGAACACCGGGGAGCTGTTTTTT.

Only a few counts were recorded for this clone. The chain is built from TRBV27 and TRBJ1-6; unclear D gene. Germline CDR1 reads MNHEY; CDR2 reads SMNVEV (reference sequence). V lost 7 bases to trimming and J lost 9 bases, with 10 bases between them. The CDR3 is 12 amino acids. CDR3 region: CASTTARSPLHF. CDR3 bases: TGTGCCAGCACTACTGCCCGTTCACCCCTCCACTTT.

The chain combines TRBV6-1 with TRBJ1-1, with a tentative D call TRBD1 (5 bases). Looked up from germline, CDR1 is MNHNS and CDR2 is SASEGT. V lost 2 bases, J lost 4 bases, and 14 bases lay in between. The CDR3 covers 15 residues. The CDR3 DNA sequence: TGTGCCAGCAGTGAAATGGGGCTTTCCAGCACTGAAGCTTTCTTT. Protein product: CASSEMGLSSTEAFF.

V and J are TRBV7-3 and TRBJ2-3; 13 bases align to TRBD2. The length of the CDR3 is 22 residues. V was clipped by 2 bases and J by 1 base; unmatched bases: 18. Germline CDR1 SGHTA, CDR2 FQGTGA. The CDR3 is CASSLEDLSGLAGAGRTDTQYF. The CDR3 DNA follows: TGTGCCAGCAGCTTAGAGGACCTCTCCGGACTAGCGGGAGCTGGCCGCACAGATACGCAGTATTTT.

The V gene is TRBV19, the J gene TRBJ1-1; D possibly corresponds to TRBD1 (6 bases). CDR3 length equals 15 residues. The germline V and J ends were trimmed by 0 bases and 2 bases, with 10 bases remaining between them. Per the germline V gene, CDR1 is LNHDA and CDR2 is SQIVND (reference sequence). CDR3 residues: CASSIDAGANTEAFF. For the CDR3, the DNA is TGTGCCAGTAGTATAGATGCAGGGGCAAACACTGAAGCTTTCTTT. The variable domain in full, with the rest retrieved from reference TRBV19 and TRBJ1-1, is DGGITQSPKYLFRKEGQNVTLSCEQNLNHDAMYWYRQDPGQGLRLIYYSQIVNDFQKGDIAEGYSVSREKKESFPLTVTSAQKNPTAFYLCASSIDAGANTEAFFGQGTRLTVV.

The CDR3 reads CASSPGLAGQAEQYF. DNA of the CDR3: TGTGCCAGCAGTCCAGGACTAGCGGGGCAAGCCGAGCAGTACTTC. V is TRBV27 and J is TRBJ2-7; TRBD2 matches at 12 bases. Germline loops: CDR1 MNHEY, CDR2 SMNVEV (reference sequence). The CDR3 is 15 amino acids. J gave up 6 bases and V 5 bases, and 8 bases lay outside the gene matches.

J is TRBJ1-2 and V is TRBV19; D may be TRBD1 (5 bases). The CDR3 is 12 residues long. Trimming removed 5 bases at V and 8 bases at J, with 12 bases between. Germline V CDR1 and CDR2: LNHDA, SQIVND (reference sequence). Here the CDR3 DNA reads TGTGCCAGTAGTTCGGGGGGAGGCGGCTACACCTTC. Amino acid sequence: CASSSGGGGYTF.

This clone came up once. The J gene is TRBJ2-7, the V gene TRBV28; the D gene is possibly TRBD2 (6 bases). The CDR3 spans 16 residues. Germline V lookup: CDR1 MDHEN, CDR2 SYDVKM. Trimming stripped 3 bases from V and 5 bases from J, with 20 bases between. The CDR3 DNA reads as TGTGCCAGCAGTTTCTCAGGTGCCGGGAGCCACGACGAGCAGTACTTC. Residues: CASSFSGAGSHDEQYF.

The rearrangement links TRBV7-9 to TRBJ1-6, with 8 bases fitting TRBD1. This CDR3 region has 16 residues. Germline trimming cut 5 bases from V and 5 bases from J; bases unmatched to any gene: 8. Germline CDR1 reads SEHNR; CDR2 reads FQNEAQ (reference sequence). The CDR3 nucleotides are TGTGCCAGCAGCCAAACCGGGACAGGCGATAATTCACCCCTCCACTTT. Protein sequence: CASSQTGTGDNSPLHF.

The CDR3: CATSRKIAGGSTDTQYF. CDR3 nucleotides: TGTGCCACCAGCAGAAAAATAGCGGGGGGCAGCACAGATACGCAGTATTTT. V usage is TRBV15 and J usage is TRBJ2-3, with TRBD2 matching 10 bases. Unmatched junction bases numbered 5, after V lost 2 bases and J lost 0 bases. There are 17 residues in the CDR3. The germline gives CDR1 LNHNV, CDR2 YYDKDF (reference sequence). The full variable domain, with the rest looked up from reference TRBV15 and TRBJ2-3, is DAMVIQNPRYQVTQFGKPVTLSCSQTLNHNVMYWYQQKSSQAPKLLFHYYDKDFNNEADTPDNFQSRRPNTSFCFLDIRSPGLGDTAMYLCATSRKIAGGSTDTQYFGPGTRLTVL.